One and the same sample provided the 21 T cell receptor beta chains below, sequenced in a study of cytomegalovirus exposure and HLA in healthy donors. Researchers ran the PCR with 60 Vbeta and 13 Jbeta primers. Sequencing used immunoSEQ multiplex PCR; TCRdb keeps in-frame clones, though not all of them. The table has 150,000 to 200,000 clones, around 83% seen once. The specimen sequenced was PBMCs. All receptors derive from a girl under 10 years old in good health and CMV-seropositive.

The J gene is TRBJ1-1, the V gene TRBV28; D might be TRBD1 (5 bases). The V end was cut by 1 base, the J end by 7 bases, with 19 bases between. The CDR3 has 16 residues. The germline CDR1 and CDR2 sequences are MDHEN and SYDVKM. In DNA, the CDR3 is TGTGCCAGCAGTTTATATGAGGTCGGGGGGAAGAATGAAGCTTTCTTT. Protein sequence: CASSLYEVGGKNEAFF.

The rearrangement uses TRBV15 and TRBJ2-2, with 8 bases lining up with TRBD1. Germline values: CDR1 LNHNV, CDR2 YYDKDF (reference sequence). This CDR3 comprises 16 residues. Unmatched junction bases numbered 5, after V lost 1 base and J lost 4 bases. CDR3 region: CATSRGWTGLTGELFF. CDR3 bases: TGTGCCACCAGCAGAGGCTGGACAGGGCTCACCGGGGAGCTGTTTTTT.

The chain combines TRBV29-1 with TRBJ2-7; TRBD2 might be the D (5 bases). The CDR3 has 12 residues. CDR1 SQVTM and CDR2 ANQGSEA come from the germline V gene. Trimming cost V 8 bases and J 6 bases, with 17 bases left between them. The DNA of the CDR3 is TGCAGCCCCCGGGGAGCATTGGGCGAGCAGTACTTC. It specifies CSPRGALGEQYF.

This clone was found once. The chain carries TRBV27 and TRBJ1-2, with unresolved D. This CDR3 region has 12 residues. Trimming cost V 6 bases and J 5 bases, with 10 bases left between them. Germline-derived CDR1 and CDR2 are MNHEY and SMNVEV (reference sequence). CDR3 sequence: CASSSGGYGYTF. CDR3 nucleotides: TGTGCCAGCAGCTCCGGAGGGTATGGCTACACCTTC.

The genes are TRBV30 and TRBJ2-7, with D perhaps matching TRBD1 (5 bases). Trimming took 5 bases from V and 2 from J, leaving 7 bases between them. The germline V gene has CDR1 GTSNPN and CDR2 SVGIG (reference sequence). This CDR3 contains 11 residues. CDR3 loop: CAWQGAYEQYF. The CDR3 nucleotides are TGTGCCTGGCAGGGTGCCTACGAGCAGTACTTC.

The genes are TRBV19 and TRBJ2-3, with a weak D call TRBD1 (5 bases). The CDR3 extends over 11 amino acids. Germline CDR1 reads LNHDA; CDR2 reads SQIVND (reference sequence). The CDR3 reads CVSGSTDTQYF. In DNA, the CDR3 is TGTGTTTCAGGGAGCACAGATACGCAGTATTTT.

The rearrangement uses TRBV27 and TRBJ2-7, with D perhaps TRBD2 (5 bases). Germline V gene data show CDR1 as MNHEY and CDR2 as SMNVEV (reference sequence). The CDR3 length is 14 residues. V was shortened by 5 bases and J by 2 bases, with 13 bases between the two germline ends. This CDR3 is CASSPTLDPYEQYF. CDR3 DNA: TGTGCCAGCAGTCCGACACTAGACCCCTACGAGCAGTACTTC.

The J gene is TRBJ2-1, the V gene TRBV5-1; TRBD2 aligns across 7 bases. The CDR3 runs 12 residues. V lost 7 bases and J lost 10; bases outside the gene matches: 8. Germline V gives CDR1 SGHRS, CDR2 YFSETQ. As DNA, the CDR3 is TGCGCCAGCCATAGAGCGGGAAAAGAGCAGTTCTTC. It specifies CASHRAGKEQFF.

The rearrangement links TRBV10-3 to TRBJ2-1; 7 bases are shared with TRBD2. Germline V lookup: CDR1 ENHRY, CDR2 SYGVKD. The CDR3 is 13 residues long. The V gene end was trimmed by 9 bases and the J gene end by 2 bases; junction bases not matched to a gene: 4. The CDR3: CAITGTTYNEQFF. In nucleotides, the CDR3 is TGTGCCATTACCGGGACTACCTACAATGAGCAGTTCTTC.

This clone was detected only once. The chain recombines TRBV29-1 with TRBJ2-3; TRBD2 matches at 10 bases. V shed 6 bases and J 5 bases; nucleotides not matched to a gene: 5. CDR1 is SQVTM, CDR2 ANQGSEA, per germline. The CDR3 is 13 residues long. As DNA, the CDR3 is TGCAGCGTAAGGACTAGCGGACTAGATACGCAGTATTTT. This encodes CSVRTSGLDTQYF.

The V call is TRBV7-9, the J call TRBJ1-3; 7 bases line up with TRBD1. The germline V gene has CDR1 SEHNR and CDR2 FQNEAQ (reference sequence). V lost 8 bases to trimming and J lost 6 bases; unmatched junction nucleotides: 13. The CDR3 has 15 amino acids. The CDR3 reads CASGQFGQVSNTIYF. The CDR3 bases are TGTGCCAGCGGACAATTCGGACAGGTTTCAAACACCATATATTTT.

This sequence joins TRBV4-1 and TRBJ2-6, with D possibly TRBD1 on 5 matching bases. The CDR3 is 18 amino acids. V was pared by 7 bases and J by 0 bases, with 19 bases between. Germline loops: CDR1 MGHRA, CDR2 YSYEKL. CDR3 sequence (DNA): TGCGCCAGCACCTCAATACCGGGCAGGGCCTCTGGGGCCAACGTCCTGACTTTC. It is translated as CASTSIPGRASGANVLTF.

The J gene is TRBJ2-2, the V gene TRBV11-3; no reliable D call. Trimming took off 2 bases at V and 4 bases at J, with 11 bases between the two ends. The CDR3 covers 15 residues. Germline CDR1 reads SGHNT; CDR2 reads YENEEA. The CDR3 nucleotides are TGTGCCAGCAGCTTAAATGGGCACCTCACCGGGGAGCTGTTTTTT. It yields the protein CASSLNGHLTGELFF.

The V gene is TRBV6-6, the J gene TRBJ1-5; TRBD1 matches 7 bases. Germline CDR1 MNHNY, CDR2 SVGAGI (reference sequence). J gave up 2 bases and V 4 bases, and 5 bases lay outside the gene matches. This CDR3 comprises 15 residues. CDR3 sequence: CASSFSGGGNQPQHF. The CDR3 nucleotides are TGTGCCAGCAGTTTCTCAGGGGGAGGCAATCAGCCCCAGCATTTT.

The chain employs TRBV28 and TRBJ1-5; perhaps TRBD1 as D (6 bases). The germline V gene has CDR1 MDHEN and CDR2 SYDVKM. V gave up 9 bases and J gave up 0 bases, with 15 bases separating them. This CDR3 contains 15 residues. The CDR3 sequence: CASHTGTHSNQPQHF. CDR3 nucleotides: TGTGCCAGTCACACCGGGACACATAGCAATCAGCCCCAGCATTTT.

The chain carries TRBV2 and TRBJ1-2; 9 bases map to TRBD1. Trimming removed 6 bases from V and 7 bases from J; junction bases left unmatched: 6. Germline CDR1 is SNHLY and CDR2 is FYNNEI. CDR3 length equals 13 residues. Written as DNA, the CDR3 is TGTGCCAGCAGACGGGACAGGGAGGGTGGCTACACCTTC. Protein sequence: CASRRDREGGYTF.

The V gene is TRBV27, the J gene TRBJ1-4, with D possibly matching TRBD1 (5 bases). Germline V gene data show CDR1 as MNHEY and CDR2 as SMNVEV (reference sequence). The V gene lost 5 bases and the J gene lost 4 bases, with 11 bases spanning the gap. The CDR3 consists of 14 residues. The DNA for the CDR3 is TGTGCCAGCAGTACCCGGGGGGGTAATGAAAAACTGTTTTTT. Residues: CASSTRGGNEKLFF.

The genes are TRBV6-1 and TRBJ1-3; D remains unclear. There are 12 residues in the CDR3. Germline values: CDR1 MNHNS, CDR2 SASEGT. Trimming cost V 4 bases and J 5 bases, with 6 bases left between them. The DNA of the CDR3 is TGTGCCAGCAGTGCAGAAAGAAACACCATATATTTT. It translates to CASSAERNTIYF.

The chain recombines TRBV4-1 with TRBJ2-2; possible D gene TRBD2, 6 bases. The V end lost 5 bases, the J end lost 7 bases, and 20 bases lay between the germline ends. From germline, CDR1 is MGHRA and CDR2 YSYEKL. This CDR3 spans 16 amino acids. CDR3 residues: CASSRPGSGVGGELFF. Here the CDR3 DNA reads TGCGCCAGCAGCAGACCCGGGAGCGGAGTCGGCGGGGAGCTGTTTTTT.

This chain uses TRBV15 with TRBJ1-4; no reliable D call. Germline V gene sequence: CDR1 LNHNV, CDR2 YYDKDF (reference sequence). Deletions cut 1 base from V and 5 bases from J, with 8 bases between. The CDR3 loop spans 14 amino acids. The CDR3 bases are TGTGCCACCAGCAGAGGGGCCGAGAATGAAAAACTGTTTTTT. Residues: CATSRGAENEKLFF.

The J gene is TRBJ2-3, the V gene TRBV5-6, with 13 bases identical to TRBD2. Germline CDR1 reads SGHDT; CDR2 reads YYEEEE. This CDR3 has 18 residues. The V segment lost 5 bases and the J segment 4 bases; nucleotides outside the gene matches: 13. The DNA of the CDR3 is TGTGCCAGCAGAGGTGGACTAGCGGGAGTTTGGGGGGCAGATACGCAGTATTTT. Protein: CASRGGLAGVWGADTQYF.